Presented here are 8 T cell receptor beta chains from one specimen sequenced in a study of cytomegalovirus exposure and HLA in healthy donors. This PCR relied on a set of 60 Vbeta primers and 13 Jbeta primers. The table came from immunoSEQ multiplex PCR; TCRdb's copy has only in-frame clones and leaves some out. The table gives 56,000 or so clones; the top ten clones make up around 2.3% of it. Material: PBMCs. Receptor source: a female donor in good health and CMV-seronegative.

The gene calls are TRBV30 and TRBJ2-7; TRBD2 aligns across 10 bases. The ends lost 6 bases at V and 4 bases at J; junction bases unmatched: 6. The germline V gene has CDR1 GTSNPN and CDR2 SVGIG (reference sequence). The CDR3 contains 13 residues. This CDR3 reads CACNGLAAYEQYF. CDR3 in DNA: TGTGCCTGCAACGGACTAGCGGCGTACGAGCAGTACTTC.

The J gene is TRBJ1-1, the V gene TRBV7-2; D is undetermined. Germline assignment: CDR1 SGHTA and CDR2 FQGNSA. The V and J ends lost 3 bases and 2 bases respectively, with 10 bases between them. The CDR3 has 14 residues. CDR3 nucleotide sequence: TGTGCCAGCAGCTTTAAAAGAGGAAACACTGAAGCTTTCTTT. Its protein is CASSFKRGNTEAFF. Full variable domain (remainder filled in from reference TRBV7-2 and TRBJ1-1): GAGVSQSPSNKVTEKGKDVELRCDPISGHTALYWYRQSLGQGLEFLIYFQGNSAPDKSGLPSDRFSAERTGGSVSTLTIQRTQQEDSAVYLCASSFKRGNTEAFFGQGTRLTVV.

V usage is TRBV7-3 and J usage is TRBJ2-7, with a possible D match to TRBD2 (7 bases). The CDR3 has 13 residues. The V gene lost 2 bases and the J gene lost 5 bases, with 10 bases spanning the gap. Germline V lookup: CDR1 SGHTA, CDR2 FQGTGA. DNA for the CDR3: TGTGCCAGCAGCTTATGGGGGGGCCACGAGCAGTACTTC. It encodes CASSLWGGHEQYF.

The chain uses TRBV11-3 and TRBJ1-1; maybe TRBD1 (5 bases). CDR1 SGHNT and CDR2 YENEEA come from the germline V gene. There are 15 residues in the CDR3. With 1 base removed from V and 4 bases from J, the gap between germline ends came to 13 bases. Here the CDR3 reads CASSLAGGSGTEAFF. The CDR3 DNA follows: TGTGCCAGCAGCTTAGCCGGGGGTAGCGGCACTGAAGCTTTCTTT.

The rearrangement joins TRBV7-9 to TRBJ2-7; D possibly corresponds to TRBD1 (5 bases). CDR1 and CDR2 from the germline V gene are SEHNR and FQNEAQ (reference sequence). The CDR3 covers 14 residues. Trimming cost V 5 bases and J 2 bases, with 13 bases left between them. The CDR3 nucleotides are TGTGCCAGCAGCACGCGGACACCGGCCTACGAGCAGTACTTC. This codes for CASSTRTPAYEQYF.

The rearrangement joins TRBV7-9 to TRBJ1-1, with no clear D. From germline, CDR1 is SEHNR and CDR2 FQNEAQ (reference sequence). The CDR3 extends over 12 amino acids. V was shortened by 2 bases and J by 5 bases, with 6 bases between the two germline ends. Here the CDR3 reads CASSLLGTEAFF. CDR3 DNA sequence: TGTGCCAGCAGCTTACTCGGGACTGAAGCTTTCTTT.

DNA of the CDR3: TGCGCCAGCAGTGAGTCAAGTAGAGGGGGAGCCCAGTACTTC. The encoded protein is CASSESSRGGAQYF. V is TRBV10-2 and J is TRBJ2-5; D might be TRBD1 (6 bases). This CDR3 is 14 amino acids long. Per the germline V gene, CDR1 is WSHSY and CDR2 is SAAADI. V was pared by 0 bases and J by 9 bases, with 14 bases between.

V and J are TRBV11-2 and TRBJ1-1; TRBD1 is a possible D gene (5 bases). Germline loops: CDR1 SGHAT, CDR2 FQNNGV. This CDR3 is built from 11 residues. Trimming pared 3 bases from V and 10 bases from J, leaving 9 bases between. CDR3 protein: CASSLGGGAFF. The CDR3 nucleotides are TGTGCCAGCAGCTTGGGGGGGGGAGCTTTCTTT.